This T cell receptor beta chain was captured in a study of blood T cell repertoires in COVID-19. For the study at large: In each case, the material was cDNA or gDNA derived from T cells, B-cell-depleted T cells, or PBMCs.

Original handling: Estimation of nucleated cell counts relied on the amplification of reference gene primers. The protocol was immunoSEQ multiplex PCR, while the TCRdb copy is restricted to in-frame clones and leaves out a portion. V and J calls and clone size come straight from that table; D and trimming were deduced from the DNA. Of approximately 410,000 clones detected, 86% appear once; the ten largest clones hold 1.4% to 1.5%. Sequenced material: peripheral blood. The receptor was isolated from a woman aged 25 to 39 with active or convalescent COVID-19.

As DNA, the CDR3 is TGTGCCAGTAGTACGCCGACAGGGGTGAGCAATCAGCCCCAGCATTTT. This encodes CASSTPTGVSNQPQHF. This chain links TRBV19 with TRBJ1-5; 8 bases fit TRBD1. The CDR3 is made up of 16 amino acids. Germline loops: CDR1 LNHDA, CDR2 SQIVND (reference sequence). With V trimmed by 4 bases and J by 1 base, 6 bases remained unmatched.